The clone carrying this T cell receptor beta chain has a count of ten or more. The data were obtained in a study of spatial heterogeneity in lung cancer. Study in general: There were, on average, more than eight raw-read appearances for each unique TCR and UMI combination.

Regarding time point: sample taken at primary tumor resection. The donors, 60 to 80 patients with untreated early-stage non-small cell lung cancer, provided the samples. The input material, whole RNA from tumor, nontumor lung or frozen PBMC, was sequenced unsorted. Germline V gene sequence: CDR1 MNHNY, CDR2 SVGAGI (reference sequence). V was pared by 6 bases and J by 5 bases, with 17 bases between. The CDR3 covers 15 residues. A unique molecular identifier was attached to every TCR cDNA molecule. TCRdb re-called the 5' RACE reads through MiXCR, storing one row per CDR3 protein. Counted here are about 8,600 distinct CDR3 sequences, approximately 4.5% occurring once; the ten biggest clones make up approximately 30%.

The sequencing here drew on PBMCs, taken at surgery. The V call is TRBV6-6, the J call TRBJ2-1; a weak D match, TRBD1 (6 bases). The origin of this receptor is a male donor with early-stage non-small cell lung cancer. The CDR3 nucleotides read TGTGCCAGCAGCCAGACCGGGACAAGAAACAATGAGCAGTTCTTC. Translated, it gives CASSQTGTRNNEQFF.